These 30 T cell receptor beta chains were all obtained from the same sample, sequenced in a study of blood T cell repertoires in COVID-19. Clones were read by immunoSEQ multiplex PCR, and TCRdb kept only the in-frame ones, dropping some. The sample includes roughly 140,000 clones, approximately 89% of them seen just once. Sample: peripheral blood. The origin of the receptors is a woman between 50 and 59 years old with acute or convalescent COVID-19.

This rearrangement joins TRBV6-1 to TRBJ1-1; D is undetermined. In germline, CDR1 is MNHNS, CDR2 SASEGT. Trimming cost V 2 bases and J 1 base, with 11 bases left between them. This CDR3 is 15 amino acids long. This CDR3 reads CASSEPAGGNTEAFF. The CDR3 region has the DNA TGTGCCAGCAGTGAACCTGCAGGAGGGAACACTGAAGCTTTCTTT.

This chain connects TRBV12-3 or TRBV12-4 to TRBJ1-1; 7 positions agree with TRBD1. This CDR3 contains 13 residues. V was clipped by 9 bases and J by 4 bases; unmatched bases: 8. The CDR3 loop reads CASTKGAGTEAFF. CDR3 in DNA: TGTGCCAGTACCAAGGGGGCTGGCACTGAAGCTTTCTTT.

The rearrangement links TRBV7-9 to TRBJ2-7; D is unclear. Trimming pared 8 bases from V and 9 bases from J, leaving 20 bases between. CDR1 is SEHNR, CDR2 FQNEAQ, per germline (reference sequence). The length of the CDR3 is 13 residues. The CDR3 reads CASFGDPLEGQYF. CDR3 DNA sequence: TGTGCCAGCTTCGGAGATCCTCTAGAAGGGCAGTACTTC.

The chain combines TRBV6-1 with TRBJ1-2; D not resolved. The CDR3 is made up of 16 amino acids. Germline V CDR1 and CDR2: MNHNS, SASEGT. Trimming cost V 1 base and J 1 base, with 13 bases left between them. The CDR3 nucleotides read TGTGCCAGCAGTGAAGATTGGGCACCCTTTAACTATGGCTACACCTTC. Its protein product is CASSEDWAPFNYGYTF.

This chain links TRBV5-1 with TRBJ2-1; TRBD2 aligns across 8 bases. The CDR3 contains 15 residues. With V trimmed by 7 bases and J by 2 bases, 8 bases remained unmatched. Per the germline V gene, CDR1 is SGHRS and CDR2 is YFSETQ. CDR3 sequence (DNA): TGCGCCAGCGGGGTTGCGGGGGGCCCCTACAATGAGCAGTTCTTC. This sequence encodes CASGVAGGPYNEQFF.

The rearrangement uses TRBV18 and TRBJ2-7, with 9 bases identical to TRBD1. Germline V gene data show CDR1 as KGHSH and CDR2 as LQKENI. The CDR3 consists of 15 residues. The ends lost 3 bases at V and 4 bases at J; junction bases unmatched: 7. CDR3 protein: CASSPTGTGRYEQYF. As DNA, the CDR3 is TGTGCCAGCTCACCCACCGGGACAGGGAGGTACGAGCAGTACTTC.

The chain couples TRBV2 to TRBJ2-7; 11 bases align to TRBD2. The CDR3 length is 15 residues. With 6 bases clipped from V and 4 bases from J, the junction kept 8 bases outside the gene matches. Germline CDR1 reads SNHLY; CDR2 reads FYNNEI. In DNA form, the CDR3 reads TGTGCCAGCAGGGATGTAGCGGGGGGGCGGTACGAGCAGTACTTC. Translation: CASRDVAGGRYEQYF. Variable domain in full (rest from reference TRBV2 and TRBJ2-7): EPEVTQTPSHQVTQMGQEVILRCVPISNHLYFYWYRQILGQKVEFLVSFYNNEISEKSEIFDDQFSVERPDGSNFTLKIRSTKLEDSAMYFCASRDVAGGRYEQYFGPGTRLTVT.

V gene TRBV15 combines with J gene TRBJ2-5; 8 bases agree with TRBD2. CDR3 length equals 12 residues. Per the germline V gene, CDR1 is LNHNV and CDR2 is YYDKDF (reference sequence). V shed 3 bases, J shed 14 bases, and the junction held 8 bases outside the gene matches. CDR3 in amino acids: CATSRLSGTRYF. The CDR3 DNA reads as TGTGCCACCAGCAGGTTATCCGGGACTAGATACTTC.

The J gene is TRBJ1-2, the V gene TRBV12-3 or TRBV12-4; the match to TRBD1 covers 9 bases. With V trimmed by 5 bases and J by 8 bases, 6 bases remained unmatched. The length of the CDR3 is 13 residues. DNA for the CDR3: TGTGCCAGCAGTCCAGGACAGGGGAGCGGCTACACCTTC. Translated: CASSPGQGSGYTF.

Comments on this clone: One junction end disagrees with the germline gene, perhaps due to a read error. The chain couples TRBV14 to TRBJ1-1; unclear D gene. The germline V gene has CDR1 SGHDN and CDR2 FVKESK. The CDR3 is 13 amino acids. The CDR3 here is CASSQVSGPRPFF. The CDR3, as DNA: TGTGCCAGCAGCCAAGTGAGTGGGCCAAGGCCCTTTTTT.

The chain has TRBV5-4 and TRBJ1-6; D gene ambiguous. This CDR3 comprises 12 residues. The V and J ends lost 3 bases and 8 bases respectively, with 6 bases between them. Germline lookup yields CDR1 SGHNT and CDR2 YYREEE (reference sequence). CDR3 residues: CASSSLDSPLHF. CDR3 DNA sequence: TGTGCCAGCAGCTCTCTTGATTCACCCCTCCACTTT. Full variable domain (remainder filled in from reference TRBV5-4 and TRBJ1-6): ETGVTQSPTHLIKTRGQQVTLRCSSQSGHNTVSWYQQALGQGPQFIFQYYREEENGRGNFPPRFSGLQFPNYSSELNVNALELDDSALYLCASSSLDSPLHFGNGTRLTVT.

CDR3 loop: CAISESMSGRAGETQYF. CDR3 nucleotides: TGTGCCATCAGTGAGTCGATGAGCGGGAGGGCCGGAGAGACCCAGTACTTC. This chain joins TRBV10-3 and TRBJ2-5; 10 nucleotides agree with TRBD2. The trim removed 0 bases at V and 4 bases at J, leaving 8 bases unmatched. The CDR3 sequence is 17 residues long. From germline, CDR1 is ENHRY and CDR2 SYGVKD.

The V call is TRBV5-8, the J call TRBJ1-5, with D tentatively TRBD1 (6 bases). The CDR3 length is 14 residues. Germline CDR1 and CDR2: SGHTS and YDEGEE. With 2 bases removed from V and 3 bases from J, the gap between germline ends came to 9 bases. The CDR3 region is CASSFTGYNQPQHF. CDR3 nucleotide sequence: TGTGCCAGCAGCTTTACAGGGTACAATCAGCCCCAGCATTTT.

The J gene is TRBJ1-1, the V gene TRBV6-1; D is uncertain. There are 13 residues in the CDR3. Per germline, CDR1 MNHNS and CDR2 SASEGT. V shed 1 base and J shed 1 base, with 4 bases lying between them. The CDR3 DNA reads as TGTGCCAGCAGTGAAGAGAGGAACACTGAAGCTTTCTTT. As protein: CASSEERNTEAFF.

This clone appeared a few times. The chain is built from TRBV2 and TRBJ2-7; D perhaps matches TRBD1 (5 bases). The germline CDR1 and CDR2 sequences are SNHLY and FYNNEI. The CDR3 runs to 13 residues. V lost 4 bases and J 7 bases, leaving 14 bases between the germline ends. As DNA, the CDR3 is TGTGCCAGCAGTGTTGAAGGGGTGGGGGAGCAGTACTTC. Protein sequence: CASSVEGVGEQYF.

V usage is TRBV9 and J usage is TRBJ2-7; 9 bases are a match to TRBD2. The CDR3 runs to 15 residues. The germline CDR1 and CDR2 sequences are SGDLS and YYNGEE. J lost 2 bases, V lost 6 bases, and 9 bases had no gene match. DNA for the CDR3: TGTGCCAGCACCCAAGGACTAGCGTCCACCTACGAGCAGTACTTC. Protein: CASTQGLASTYEQYF.

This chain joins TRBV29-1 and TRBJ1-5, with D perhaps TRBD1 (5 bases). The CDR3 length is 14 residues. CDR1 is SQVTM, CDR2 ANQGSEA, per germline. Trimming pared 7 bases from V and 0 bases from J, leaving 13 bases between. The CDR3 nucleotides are TGCAGCGCCCTCGAACAGGATAGCAATCAGCCCCAGCATTTT. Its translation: CSALEQDSNQPQHF.

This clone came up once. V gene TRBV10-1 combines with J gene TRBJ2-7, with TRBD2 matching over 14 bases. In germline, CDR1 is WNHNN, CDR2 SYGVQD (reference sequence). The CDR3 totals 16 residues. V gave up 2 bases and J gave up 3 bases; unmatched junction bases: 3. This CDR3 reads CASSETGLAGDYEQYF. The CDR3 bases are TGCGCCAGCAGTGAGACGGGACTAGCGGGAGACTACGAGCAGTACTTC.

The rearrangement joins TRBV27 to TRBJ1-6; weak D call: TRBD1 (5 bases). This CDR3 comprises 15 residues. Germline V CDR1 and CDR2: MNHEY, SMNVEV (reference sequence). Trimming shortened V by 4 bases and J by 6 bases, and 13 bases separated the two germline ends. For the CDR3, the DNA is TGTGCCAGCAGTTACACTGGGAGGGGTAATTCACCCCTCCACTTT. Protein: CASSYTGRGNSPLHF.

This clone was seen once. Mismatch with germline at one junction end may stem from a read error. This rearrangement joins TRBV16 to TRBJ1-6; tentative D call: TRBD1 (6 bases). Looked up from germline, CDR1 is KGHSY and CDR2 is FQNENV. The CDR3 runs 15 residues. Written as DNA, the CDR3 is TGTGCCAGCAGCCAATCCGGGACACCTTGGTTCACCCCCCGCTTT. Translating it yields CASSQSGTPWFTPRF.

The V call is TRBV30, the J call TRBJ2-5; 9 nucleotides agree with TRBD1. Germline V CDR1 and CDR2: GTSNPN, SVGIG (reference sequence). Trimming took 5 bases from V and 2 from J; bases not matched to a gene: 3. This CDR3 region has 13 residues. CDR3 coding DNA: TGTGCCTGGGGGACAGGGAATCAAGAGACCCAGTACTTC. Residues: CAWGTGNQETQYF.

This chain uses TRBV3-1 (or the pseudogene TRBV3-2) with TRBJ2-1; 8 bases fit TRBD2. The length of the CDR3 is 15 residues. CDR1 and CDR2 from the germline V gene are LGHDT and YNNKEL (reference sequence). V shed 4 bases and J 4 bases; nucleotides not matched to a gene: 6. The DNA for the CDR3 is TGTGCCAGCAGCCCCACCGGCGGGAGGTACAATGAGCAGTTCTTC. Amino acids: CASSPTGGRYNEQFF.

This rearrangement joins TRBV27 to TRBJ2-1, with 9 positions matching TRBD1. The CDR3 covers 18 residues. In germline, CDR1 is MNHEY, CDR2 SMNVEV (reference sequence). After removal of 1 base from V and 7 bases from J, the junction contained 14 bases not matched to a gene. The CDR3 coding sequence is TGTGCCAGCAGTTTATTGACCGTACTCGGGACAGGGTGGAATGAGCAGTTCTTC. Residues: CASSLLTVLGTGWNEQFF.

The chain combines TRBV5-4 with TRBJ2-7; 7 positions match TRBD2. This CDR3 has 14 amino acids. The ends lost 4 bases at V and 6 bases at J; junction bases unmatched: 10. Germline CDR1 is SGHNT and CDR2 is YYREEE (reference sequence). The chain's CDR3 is CASSLRAGVGEQYF. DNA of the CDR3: TGTGCCAGCAGCCTGCGGGCGGGAGTCGGCGAGCAGTACTTC.

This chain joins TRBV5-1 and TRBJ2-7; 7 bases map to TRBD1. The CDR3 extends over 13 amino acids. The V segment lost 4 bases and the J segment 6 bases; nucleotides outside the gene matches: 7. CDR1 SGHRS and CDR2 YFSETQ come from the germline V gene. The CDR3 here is CASSPGWDSEQYF. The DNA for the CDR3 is TGCGCCAGCAGCCCCGGATGGGACAGCGAGCAGTACTTC. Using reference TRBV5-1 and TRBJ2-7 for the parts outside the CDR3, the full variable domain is KAGVTQTPRYLIKTRGQQVTLSCSPISGHRSVSWYQQTPGQGLQFLFEYFSETQRNKGNFPGRFSGRQFSNSRSEMNVSTLELGDSALYLCASSPGWDSEQYFGPGTRLTVT.

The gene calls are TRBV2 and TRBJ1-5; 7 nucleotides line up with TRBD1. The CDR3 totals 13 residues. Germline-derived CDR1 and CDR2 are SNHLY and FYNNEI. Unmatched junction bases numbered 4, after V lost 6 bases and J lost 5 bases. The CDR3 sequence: CASRGQTYQPQHF. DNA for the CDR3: TGTGCCAGCAGGGGACAGACCTATCAGCCCCAGCATTTT.

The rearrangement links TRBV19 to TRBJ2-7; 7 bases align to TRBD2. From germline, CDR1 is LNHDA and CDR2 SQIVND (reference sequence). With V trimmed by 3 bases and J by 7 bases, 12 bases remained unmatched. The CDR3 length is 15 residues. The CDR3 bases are TGTGCCAGTAGTATGGGCCGTGCCGAAGCGGGGGAGCAGTACTTC. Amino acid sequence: CASSMGRAEAGEQYF.

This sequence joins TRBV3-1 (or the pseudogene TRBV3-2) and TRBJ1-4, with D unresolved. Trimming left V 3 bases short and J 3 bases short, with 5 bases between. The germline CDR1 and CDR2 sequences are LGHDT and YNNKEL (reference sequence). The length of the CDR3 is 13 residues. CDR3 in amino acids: CASSQAANEKLFF. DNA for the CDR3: TGTGCCAGCAGCCAGGCGGCTAATGAAAAACTGTTTTTT.

This CDR3 reads CASSEALGLYGYTF. DNA of the CDR3: TGTGCCAGCAGTGAAGCGCTGGGGCTCTATGGCTACACCTTC. The chain carries TRBV6-1 and TRBJ1-2; tentatively, D is TRBD1 (5 bases). CDR1 and CDR2 (germline): MNHNS, SASEGT. V was clipped by 0 bases and J by 4 bases, with 9 bases between them. The CDR3 covers 14 residues.

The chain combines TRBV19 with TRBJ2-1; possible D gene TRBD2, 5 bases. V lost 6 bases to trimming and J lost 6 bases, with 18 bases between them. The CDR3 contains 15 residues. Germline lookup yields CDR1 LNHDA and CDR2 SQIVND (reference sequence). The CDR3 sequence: CASSLAPFGGNEQFF. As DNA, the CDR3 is TGTGCCAGTAGCCTGGCCCCCTTCGGAGGCAATGAGCAGTTCTTC. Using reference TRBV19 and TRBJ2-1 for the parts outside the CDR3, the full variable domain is DGGITQSPKYLFRKEGQNVTLSCEQNLNHDAMYWYRQDPGQGLRLIYYSQIVNDFQKGDIAEGYSVSREKKESFPLTVTSAQKNPTAFYLCASSLAPFGGNEQFFGPGTRLTVL.